Listed below are T cell receptor beta chains from one sample, sequenced in a study of blood T cell repertoires in COVID-19. The data were produced by immunoSEQ multiplex PCR, yet TCRdb's version contains in-frame clones alone and is incomplete. The data hold under 450,000 clones, with around 87% observed a single time. The material sequenced was PBMCs or T cells enriched from blood (not recorded which). The origin of the receptors is a man aged 25-45 years who had recovered from COVID-19. The CDR3 runs from the conserved cysteine through the conserved F or W. The order of the fields is clone size, V gene, D gene, J gene, CDR3 DNA, CDR3 protein. D genes are given only for firm matches. Size is stated for part of the rows, as once, few or many counts, or as a class when the clone is expanded.

.	TRBV30	.	TRBJ1-1	TGTGCCTGGTACCAGGGGAACACTGAAGCTTTCTTT	CAWYQGNTEAFF
.	TRBV4-1	.	TRBJ1-2	TGCGCCAGCAGCCATGCCGCAGGGCCTAACTATGGCTACACCTTC	CASSHAAGPNYGYTF
.	TRBV6-1	TRBD2	TRBJ2-7	TGTGCCAGCAGTGAGGGAGGGGCTCGTGGGTTCCCCTACGAGCAGTACTTC	CASSEGGARGFPYEQYF
.	TRBV10-3	.	TRBJ2-2	TGTGCCATCACGAAGGGGGACACCGGGGAGCTGTTTTTT	CAITKGDTGELFF
.	TRBV30	.	TRBJ1-1	TGTGCCTGGAGTCCAGGGCCCACTGAAGCTTTCTTT	CAWSPGPTEAFF
.	TRBV4-2	.	TRBJ2-1	TGTGCCAGCAGCCAAGAAACGGGTTCGCTCAATGAGCAGTTCTTC	CASSQETGSLNEQFF
.	TRBV4-2	TRBD1	TRBJ1-5	TGTGCCAGCAGCCAAGATCTAGGGACAGGAACAAATCAGCCCCAGCATTTT	CASSQDLGTGTNQPQHF
.	TRBV6-5	.	TRBJ1-4	TGTGCCAGCAGGCGGCGTGCAACTAATGAAAAACTGTTTTTT	CASRRRATNEKLFF
.	TRBV11-2	.	TRBJ2-7	TGTGCCAGCAGCTCAGCCTACGAGCAGTACTTC	CASSSAYEQYF
.	TRBV10-1	TRBD2	TRBJ2-1	TGCGCCAGCAGGAGGACTAGCGGCTCCTACAATGAGCAGTTCTTC	CASRRTSGSYNEQFF
.	TRBV6-5	.	TRBJ1-1	TGTGCCAGCAGTTACCGCCGGGGAGGGGGCACTGAAGCTTTCTTT	CASSYRRGGGTEAFF
.	TRBV10-3	TRBD1	TRBJ1-1	TGTGCCATCAGTGAGCTAACCCTTGGGACAGAAGAGAACACTGAAGCTTTCTTT	CAISELTLGTEENTEAFF
.	TRBV3-1/TRBV3-2	.	TRBJ1-1	TGTGCCAGCAGCAGTGGACACGCGTATGAAGCTTTCTTT	CASSSGHAYEAFF
.	TRBV30	TRBD1	TRBJ1-5	TGTGCCTGGAGTAGCCGCCTCAGGGGGATCAATCAGCCCCAGCATTTT	CAWSSRLRGINQPQHF
once	TRBV2	.	TRBJ1-4	TGTGCCAGCAGTGGGAGGGGCTCCTCGGTTGAAAAACTGTTTTTT	CASSGRGSSVEKLFF
.	TRBV29-1	TRBD1	TRBJ1-4	TGCAGCGTTGAAGGACAGGGTAATGAAAAACTGTTTTTT	CSVEGQGNEKLFF
.	TRBV4-2	.	TRBJ2-3	TGTGCCAGCAGCCAAGAGACTAGTAGATCAGATACGCAGTATTTT	CASSQETSRSDTQYF
once	TRBV3-1/TRBV3-2	.	TRBJ1-5	TGTGCCAGCAGCCAAGGACTGGGAGGGACCAATCAGCCCCAGCATTTT	CASSQGLGGTNQPQHF
.	TRBV20-1	.	TRBJ2-2	TGCAGTGCTAGTTTACAGGGAGAAACCGGGGAGCTGTTTTTT	CSASLQGETGELFF
.	TRBV4-2	.	TRBJ1-4	TGTGCTAGCAGCCAAGATGGGAGGGCGGGTGAAAAACTGTTTTTT	CASSQDGRAGEKLFF
.	TRBV7-9	TRBD1	TRBJ2-3	TGTGCCAGCAGCTTTAGGGGGCTAATAGATACGCAGTATTTT	CASSFRGLIDTQYF
.	TRBV28	.	TRBJ1-5	TGTGCCAGCAGTTCCACAGGGCACCGAAATCAGCCCCAGCATTTT	CASSSTGHRNQPQHF
.	TRBV6-6	TRBD2	TRBJ2-7	TGTGCCAGCAGTTACGGTTCCGATAGCGGGGCCTACGAGCAGTACTTC	CASSYGSDSGAYEQYF
.	TRBV27	TRBD2	TRBJ2-7	TGTGCCAGCGGGCGGACTAGCGGGTTCTCCTACGAGCAGTACTTC	CASGRTSGFSYEQYF
.	TRBV5-1	.	TRBJ2-6	TGCGCCAGCAGCCAGAGGGAAGCCGGGGCCAACGTCCTGACTTTC	CASSQREAGANVLTF
once	TRBV4-3	.	TRBJ1-2	TGCGCCAGCAGCCAAGAGGGCCCCGGGGGGGCCTATGGCTACACCTTC	CASSQEGPGGAYGYTF
.	TRBV11-3	TRBD2	TRBJ2-3	TGTGCCAGCAGCTTAGGGACTAGCTGGACAGATACGCAGTATTTT	CASSLGTSWTDTQYF
.	TRBV9	.	TRBJ2-5	TGTGCCAGCAGCGTAGAGGGAGTGAAAGAGACCCAGTACTTC	CASSVEGVKETQYF
.	TRBV6-2/TRBV6-3	.	TRBJ1-1	TGTGCCAGCAGTTTGCACAGCAAAACTGAAGCTTTCTTT	CASSLHSKTEAFF
.	TRBV7-8	TRBD1	TRBJ1-2	TGTGCCAGCAGCTCTCGGACAGGGGTTGGCTACACCTTC	CASSSRTGVGYTF
.	TRBV5-1	.	TRBJ1-2	TGCGCCAGCAGCTTGGACAGGCCCATCTATGGCTACACCTTC	CASSLDRPIYGYTF
.	TRBV5-1	.	TRBJ2-7	TGCGCCAGCAGCTTGAGTACAGGGCCTCCCGAGCAGTACTTC	CASSLSTGPPEQYF
.	TRBV18	TRBD2	TRBJ2-3	TGTGCCAGCTCACCCGCGATAGCGGGGGTCGGAGATACGCAGTATTTT	CASSPAIAGVGDTQYF
.	TRBV5-1	TRBD2	TRBJ2-5	TGCGCCAGCAGCCCAAACCTGGGGGGGAATATTATCGAGACCCAGTACTTC	CASSPNLGGNIIETQYF
once	TRBV27	TRBD1	TRBJ2-7	TGTGCCAGCAGTTTTACAGGGGGCTCCTACGAGCAGTACTTC	CASSFTGGSYEQYF
.	TRBV6-6	.	TRBJ1-1	TGTGCCAGCAGTTTGACAGTTTCTGAAGCTTTCTTT	CASSLTVSEAFF
.	TRBV6-5	.	TRBJ1-5	TGTGCCAGCTCATTCGGGCGAGGGCCCAATCAGCCCCAGCATTTT	CASSFGRGPNQPQHF
.	TRBV7-2	TRBD1	TRBJ1-2	TGTGCCAGCAGCTCGGGACAGGGTTATGGCTACACCTTC	CASSSGQGYGYTF
.	TRBV27	.	TRBJ1-6	TGTGCCAGCAGTTTATATTGGGGGGTTGGAACACCCCTCCACTTT	CASSLYWGVGTPLHF
.	TRBV6-5	TRBD1	TRBJ1-2	TGTGCCAGCGGTCGACAGGGAAACTATGGCTACACCTTC	CASGRQGNYGYTF
.	TRBV2	TRBD1	TRBJ1-6	TGTGCCAGTACGCGAGACAGGGGAAATAATTCACCCCTCCACTTT	CASTRDRGNNSPLHF
.	TRBV6-5	.	TRBJ1-2	TGTGCCAGCAGTTACCGAGGGGGTTATAACTATGGCTACACCTTC	CASSYRGGYNYGYTF
.	TRBV7-6	TRBD1	TRBJ2-5	TGTGCCAGCAGCCCGGGACAGAGGGAGACCCAGTACTTC	CASSPGQRETQYF
.	TRBV5-1	.	TRBJ1-3	TGCGCCAGCAGGCCTGGGACTGTCGGAAACACCATATATTTT	CASRPGTVGNTIYF